The 14 T cell receptor beta chains listed next were all sequenced from one sample in a study of blood T cell repertoires in COVID-19. Measured with immunoSEQ multiplex PCR; TCRdb has only the in-frame clones, and not every one. Among about 180,000 clones, just over 85% were seen once, and the ten largest hold 7.5% to 10%. Sequenced: peripheral blood. These receptors were collected from a man over 45 with active or convalescent COVID-19.

The genes are TRBV2 and TRBJ1-4, with D maybe TRBD1 (6 bases). CDR3 length: 12 amino acids. Looked up from germline, CDR1 is SNHLY and CDR2 is FYNNEI. The V end lost 8 bases, the J end lost 5 bases, and 9 bases lay between the germline ends. The chain's CDR3 is CASSGQNEKLFF. In DNA, the CDR3 is TGTGCCAGCTCAGGACAGAATGAAAAACTGTTTTTT. The full variable domain, completed using reference TRBV2 and TRBJ1-4, is EPEVTQTPSHQVTQMGQEVILRCVPISNHLYFYWYRQILGQKVEFLVSFYNNEISEKSEIFDDQFSVERPDGSNFTLKIRSTKLEDSAMYFCASSGQNEKLFFGSGTQLSVL.

The chain is built from TRBV6-2 or TRBV6-3 and TRBJ1-5; possible D gene TRBD1, 6 bases. V lost 6 bases and J 0 bases, leaving 15 bases between the germline ends. CDR3 size: 16 residues. Per the germline V gene, CDR1 is MNHEY and CDR2 is SVGEGT. This CDR3 reads CASSRPGAHSNQPQHF. The CDR3 region has the DNA TGTGCCAGCAGCCGTCCAGGGGCACATAGCAATCAGCCCCAGCATTTT.

This chain uses TRBV7-9 with TRBJ2-1; 8 nucleotides match TRBD2. The J segment lost 3 bases and the V segment lost 3 bases, leaving 1 base of the junction unmatched. The germline gives CDR1 SEHNR, CDR2 FQNEAQ (reference sequence). The CDR3 spans 14 residues. The chain's CDR3 is CASSFSGVYNEQFF. In nucleotides, the CDR3 is TGTGCCAGCAGCTTTAGCGGGGTCTACAATGAGCAGTTCTTC.

This sequence joins TRBV3-1 (or the pseudogene TRBV3-2) and TRBJ2-7, with a tentative D call TRBD2 (6 bases). CDR3 length equals 15 residues. The V gene's germline CDR1 is LGHDT and CDR2 YNNKEL (reference sequence). V was clipped by 1 base and J by 4 bases, with 14 bases between them. Here the CDR3 DNA reads TGTGCCAGCAGCCAAGTGCCGGGGGAGAGGTACGAGCAGTACTTC. Its translation: CASSQVPGERYEQYF.

The V and J genes are TRBV5-4 and TRBJ2-7; 7 nucleotides match TRBD1. The CDR3 is 14 amino acids. The ends lost 1 base at V and 9 bases at J; junction bases unmatched: 10. Germline V lookup: CDR1 SGHNT, CDR2 YYREEE (reference sequence). The CDR3 coding sequence is TGTGCCAGCAGCTTGTGGTCGGACAGGCCGCTGCAGTACTTC. Translating it yields CASSLWSDRPLQYF.

The chain employs TRBV29-1 and TRBJ2-1; unclear D gene. Trimming left V 4 bases short and J 2 bases short, with 12 bases between. Germline loops: CDR1 SQVTM, CDR2 ANQGSEA. The CDR3 is 14 amino acids. The CDR3 DNA reads TGCAGCGTTGCGGCAGGCTCAACCTACAATGAGCAGTTCTTC. This codes for CSVAAGSTYNEQFF.

The CDR3 region has the DNA TGTGCCAGCAGTTTACCCCCTTACAATGAGCAGTTCTTC. Encoded protein: CASSLPPYNEQFF. The J gene is TRBJ2-1, the V gene TRBV27; D remains unclear. Trimming took 2 bases from V and 4 from J, leaving 6 bases between them. Germline V lookup: CDR1 MNHEY, CDR2 SMNVEV (reference sequence). The CDR3 has 13 residues.

This clone has a single count. The V gene is TRBV9, the J gene TRBJ1-3, with 10 bases lining up with TRBD1. The CDR3 contains 17 residues. Germline trimming cut 4 bases from V and 0 bases from J; bases unmatched to any gene: 7. Looked up from germline, CDR1 is SGDLS and CDR2 is YYNGEE. The CDR3: CASSLGQGSSSGNTIYF. The CDR3 bases are TGTGCCAGCAGCCTGGGACAGGGGAGTAGCTCTGGAAACACCATATATTTT.

This rearrangement joins TRBV6-5 to TRBJ2-1, with unresolved D. The V end was cut by 6 bases, the J end by 12 bases, with 18 bases between. The germline V gene encodes CDR1 MNHEY and CDR2 SVGAGI. The CDR3 extends over 13 amino acids. The CDR3 DNA follows: TGTGCCAGCAGGCAAGCTACGAGCGACCGGCAGTTCTTC. It encodes CASRQATSDRQFF.

The V and J genes are TRBV7-9 and TRBJ2-5; D ambiguous. The CDR3 consists of 16 residues. V was shortened by 5 bases and J by 4 bases, with 20 bases between the two germline ends. Germline values: CDR1 SEHNR, CDR2 FQNEAQ (reference sequence). CDR3 region: CASSTTLVSSPETQYF. The CDR3 nucleotides are TGTGCCAGCAGCACAACCCTGGTTAGCAGCCCAGAGACCCAGTACTTC.

The chain combines TRBV6-6 with TRBJ2-1; 9 nucleotides line up with TRBD1. The CDR3 totals 13 residues. V lost 7 bases to trimming and J lost 8 bases; unmatched junction nucleotides: 6. Germline V gene lookup returns CDR1 MNHNY and CDR2 SVGAGI (reference sequence). The CDR3 loop is CASKGTGNDEQFF. The CDR3 DNA reads as TGTGCCAGCAAGGGGACAGGGAACGATGAGCAGTTCTTC.

This clone was counted a few times. The V and J genes are TRBV18 and TRBJ1-5, with a weak D call TRBD1 (5 bases). This CDR3 region has 15 residues. Trimming pared 0 bases from V and 4 bases from J, leaving 10 bases between. CDR1 is KGHSH and CDR2 is LQKENI in the germline V gene. The CDR3: CASSPPGGNNQPQHF. In DNA form, the CDR3 reads TGTGCCAGCTCACCACCGGGGGGAAATAATCAGCCCCAGCATTTT. The variable domain in full, with the rest retrieved from reference TRBV18 and TRBJ1-5, is NAGVMQNPRHLVRRRGQEARLRCSPMKGHSHVYWYRQLPEEGLKFMVYLQKENIIDESGMPKERFSAEFPKEGPSILRIQQVVRGDSAAYFCASSPPGGNNQPQHFGDGTRLSIL.

The chain couples TRBV5-4 to TRBJ1-3; tentatively, D is TRBD1 (5 bases). The germline gives CDR1 SGHNT, CDR2 YYREEE (reference sequence). The CDR3 spans 15 residues. Trimming took 0 bases from V and 2 from J, leaving 9 bases between them. In DNA form, the CDR3 reads TGTGCCAGCAGCTTGGGCAGGGAAACTGGAAACACCATATATTTT. Translated: CASSLGRETGNTIYF.

The chain recombines TRBV29-1 with TRBJ2-5; 13 bases align to TRBD2. Per the germline V gene, CDR1 is SQVTM and CDR2 is ANQGSEA. The CDR3 is made up of 14 amino acids. With V trimmed by 6 bases and J by 4 bases, 5 bases remained unmatched. This chain's CDR3 is CSVRTSGRGETQYF. Here the CDR3 DNA reads TGCAGCGTCCGGACTAGCGGGAGAGGAGAGACCCAGTACTTC.